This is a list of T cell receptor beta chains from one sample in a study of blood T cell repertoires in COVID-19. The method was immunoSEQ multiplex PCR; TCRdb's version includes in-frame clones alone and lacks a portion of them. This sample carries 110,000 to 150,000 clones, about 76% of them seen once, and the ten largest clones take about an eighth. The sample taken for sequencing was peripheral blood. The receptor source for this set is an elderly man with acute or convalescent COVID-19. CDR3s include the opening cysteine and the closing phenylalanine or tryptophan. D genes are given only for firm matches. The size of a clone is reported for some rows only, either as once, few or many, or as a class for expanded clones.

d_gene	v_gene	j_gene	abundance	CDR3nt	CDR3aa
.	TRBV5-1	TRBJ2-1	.	TGCGCCAGCACCTCCGGGTTCCCGGCGAATGAGCAGTTCTTC	CASTSGFPANEQFF
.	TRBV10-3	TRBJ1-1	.	TGTGCCATCAGGGCTACAGGGTTTAGGACTGAAGCTTTCTTT	CAIRATGFRTEAFF
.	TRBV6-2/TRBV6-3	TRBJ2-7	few	TGTGCCAGCAGTGGACATCTGACAGGATCCTACGAGCAGTACTTC	CASSGHLTGSYEQYF
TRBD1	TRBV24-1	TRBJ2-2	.	TGTGCCACCAGTGATTCGAAGGGGGCTTCGACCGGGGAGCTGTTTTTT	CATSDSKGASTGELFF
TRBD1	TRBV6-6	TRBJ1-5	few	TGTGCCAGCCGGGACAGGTCTTTTGGGGCCCAGCATTTT	CASRDRSFGAQHF
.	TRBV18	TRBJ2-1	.	TGTGCCAGCTCACCACCGAGCGTCTACAATGAGCAGTTCTTC	CASSPPSVYNEQFF
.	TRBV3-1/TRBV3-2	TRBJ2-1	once	TGTGCCAGCAGCCAAGCACCACTCAATGAGCAGTTCTTC	CASSQAPLNEQFF
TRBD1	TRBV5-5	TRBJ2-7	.	TGTGCCAGCAGCCCCGGGACAGGAAATTACGAGCGGTACTTC	CASSPGTGNYERYF
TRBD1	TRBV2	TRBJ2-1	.	TGTGCCAGCGAAGGGGACAGCCCCAATGAGCAGTTCTTC	CASEGDSPNEQFF
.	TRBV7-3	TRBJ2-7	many	TGTGCCAGCAGCTTAAGACAGACTTCCGAGCAGTACTTC	CASSLRQTSEQYF
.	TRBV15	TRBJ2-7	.	TGTGCCACCAGCAGAGATTCCGGGTCGCGCTCCTACGAGCAGTACTTC	CATSRDSGSRSYEQYF
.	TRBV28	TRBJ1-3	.	TGTGCCAGCAGTTTAAGAGGGTTTAGGAACACCATATATTTT	CASSLRGFRNTIYF
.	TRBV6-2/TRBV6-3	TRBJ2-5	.	TGTGCCAGCAGTTATTACTGGGAGACCCAGTACTTC	CASSYYWETQYF
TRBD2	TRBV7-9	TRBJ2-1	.	TGTGCCAGCAGCCCCCAAATAGCGGGGTGGGGGTATGAGCAGTTCTTC	CASSPQIAGWGYEQFF
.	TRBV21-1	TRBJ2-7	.	TGTGCCAGCAGCAATTCACTGAGGAGGAGACCCTACGAGCAGTACTTC	CASSNSLRRRPYEQYF
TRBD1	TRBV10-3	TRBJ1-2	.	TGTGCCATTACCGCCGGAGGACAGGGGGACTATGGCTACACCTTC	CAITAGGQGDYGYTF
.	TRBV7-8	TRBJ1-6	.	TGTGCCAGCAGCTTCAGGGAATCCGATTCACCCCTCCACTTT	CASSFRESDSPLHF
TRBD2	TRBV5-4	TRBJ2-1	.	TGTGCCAGCAGCTTAGGACGGCGGGGGGGCGATGAGCAGTTCTTC	CASSLGRRGGDEQFF
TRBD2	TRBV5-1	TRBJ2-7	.	TGCGCCAGCAGTCCGCTCGGGGGGTCTACGTTCTACGAGCAGTACTTC	CASSPLGGSTFYEQYF
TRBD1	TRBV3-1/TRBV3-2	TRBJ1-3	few	TGTGCCAGCAGCCAATCTTGGGACAGGGGGGGCTCAACTTCCTCTGGAAACACCATATATTTT	CASSQSWDRGGSTSSGNTIYF
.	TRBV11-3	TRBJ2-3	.	TGTGCCAGCAGCTTACAGGGGACCACAGATACGCAGTATTTT	CASSLQGTTDTQYF
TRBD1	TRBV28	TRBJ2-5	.	TGTGCCAGCAGTATACGGGACAGGGGTTGGGAGACCCAGTACTTC	CASSIRDRGWETQYF
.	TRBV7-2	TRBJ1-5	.	TGTGCCAGCAGCTCAGAGGGGGGGCAGCCCCAGCATTTT	CASSSEGGQPQHF
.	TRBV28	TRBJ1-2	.	TGTGCCAGCAGACCTCCCAACGGTGGGACATATTCCGGCTACACCTTC	CASRPPNGGTYSGYTF
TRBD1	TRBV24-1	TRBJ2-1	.	TGTGCCACCAGTGACCCGGGACAGGCACGAGGGAACTACAATGAGCAGTTCTTC	CATSDPGQARGNYNEQFF
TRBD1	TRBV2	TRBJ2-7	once	TGTGCCAGCAGGGGACAGGGCCACCGGACGGAGTACTTC	CASRGQGHRTEYF
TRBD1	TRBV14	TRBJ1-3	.	TGTAGGCCGGGAGGGGGCAGCCAAAGATTCGGGGCTTCGGGAAACACCATATATTTT	CRPGGGSQRFGASGNTIYF
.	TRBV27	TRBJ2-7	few	TGTGCCAGCAGTTTAGCGGCGGCAGCCTCTACGGAGCAGTACTTC	CASSLAAAASTEQYF
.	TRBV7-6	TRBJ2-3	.	TGTGCCAGCAGCACAGAAGGGGGGGTCACAGATACGCAGTATTTT	CASSTEGGVTDTQYF
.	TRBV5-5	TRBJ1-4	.	TGTGCCAGCAGCTTGCACAGGGTTGAAAAACTGTTTTTT	CASSLHRVEKLFF
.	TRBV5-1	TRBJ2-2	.	TGCGCCAGCAGCTTCCTTTACGGGAAGAGTGACGGGGAGCTGTTTTTT	CASSFLYGKSDGELFF